One and the same sample provided the 7 T cell receptor beta chains below, sequenced in a study of cytomegalovirus exposure and HLA in healthy donors. The PCR used 60 Vbeta and 13 Jbeta primers. The repertoire was sequenced with immunoSEQ multiplex PCR; TCRdb's copy has only in-frame clones and lacks some. The sample shows 90,000 to 120,000 clones, 81% of them seen only once. Sequencing was performed on PBMCs. Receptor source: a man aged 25 to 40 in good health and CMV-seronegative.

The chain couples TRBV12-1 to TRBJ2-5; the table's D call, TRBD2, has no DNA check behind it. TRBV12-1 is a pseudogene locus. The CDR3 contains 14 residues. The CDR3 DNA reads TGTGCCAGCAGCTCGCCGGGGAGCCAAGAGACCCAGTACTTC. Its protein product is CASSSPGSQETQYF.

The chain employs TRBV5-1 and TRBJ1-2, with D perhaps matching TRBD1 (5 bases). Trimming took 1 base from V and 6 from J, leaving 7 bases between them. Germline CDR1 SGHRS, CDR2 YFSETQ. The CDR3 loop spans 12 amino acids. The DNA for the CDR3 is TGCGCCAGCAGCTTGCCGGGGGATGGCTACACCTTC. As protein: CASSLPGDGYTF.

The V and J genes are TRBV5-1 and TRBJ2-1, with 11 bases aligning to TRBD2. The ends lost 0 bases at V and 9 bases at J; junction bases unmatched: 5. This CDR3 is built from 15 residues. From germline, CDR1 is SGHRS and CDR2 YFSETQ. The CDR3 loop is CASSLASGGPVEQFF. DNA of the CDR3: TGCGCCAGCAGCTTGGCTAGCGGGGGGCCAGTTGAGCAGTTCTTC.

The V call is TRBV5-1, the J call TRBJ2-2; perhaps TRBD2 as D (5 bases). Germline-derived CDR1 and CDR2 are SGHRS and YFSETQ. Trimming took 0 bases from V and 2 from J, leaving 11 bases between them. The CDR3 covers 16 residues. The CDR3 nucleotides read TGCGCCAGCAGCTTGGTTCTAGCCTCCAACACCGGGGAGCTGTTTTTT. This codes for CASSLVLASNTGELFF.

This clone showed up just once. The rearrangement uses TRBV11-2 and TRBJ1-5, with 9 bases lining up with TRBD1. Per the germline V gene, CDR1 is SGHAT and CDR2 is FQNNGV. J gave up 6 bases and V 5 bases, and 8 bases lay outside the gene matches. This CDR3 spans 15 amino acids. The CDR3 DNA reads as TGTGCCAGCAGCCTGGACAGGGGCCTGTTTCAGCCCCAGCATTTT. Protein: CASSLDRGLFQPQHF.

The chain joins TRBV19 to TRBJ1-2; no firm D call. V lost 6 bases to trimming and J lost 4 bases, with 9 bases between them. CDR3 size: 12 residues. In germline, CDR1 is LNHDA, CDR2 SQIVND (reference sequence). Written as DNA, the CDR3 is TGTGCCAGTAGCTCTGACACCTATGGCTACACCTTC. It specifies CASSSDTYGYTF.

The chain has TRBV2 and TRBJ2-3; a weak D match, TRBD1 (5 bases). The V gene lost 6 bases and the J gene lost 6 bases, with 19 bases spanning the gap. Germline CDR1 is SNHLY and CDR2 is FYNNEI. This CDR3 has 15 residues. In DNA, the CDR3 is TGTGCCAGCAGCGGGCCATTATCCCCAGGGGATACGCAGTATTTT. Residues: CASSGPLSPGDTQYF. The full variable domain, with the rest looked up from reference TRBV2 and TRBJ2-3, is EPEVTQTPSHQVTQMGQEVILRCVPISNHLYFYWYRQILGQKVEFLVSFYNNEISEKSEIFDDQFSVERPDGSNFTLKIRSTKLEDSAMYFCASSGPLSPGDTQYFGPGTRLTVL.